This TCR beta chain was retrieved from a study of CD8+CD57+ T cells in acquired aplastic anemia. Study information: Sorted CD4+ and CD8+ cells gave an average of 3.2 ug of DNA.

CDR3 and TCR beta VDJ profiling relied on a genomic DNA template. MiXCR, run by TCRdb on the reads, gives a single entry per CDR3 protein. The data show around 210,000 distinct CDR3 sequences, with 65% seen just once and around 58% held by the top ten. Overall study findings and caveats: Between patients and controls, about 30 CD8+ CDR3 sequences were found in common.

CD8+CD57+ cell expansion, shown by flow cytometry, had occurred in the patients selected for sequencing. Severe acquired aplastic anemia was present in every patient. Patient blood was sampled before any therapy had been received. With respect to this clonotype: Its specificity is unknown.

The sample was sorted CD4+, CD8+, or CD8+CD57+ T cells (not recorded which) from PBMCs. The receptor was isolated from a human donor with aplastic anemia.

The CDR3 coding sequence is TGTGCCAGCAGCGTCCTAGCGAGGGGCTCCTACAATGAGCAGTTCTTC. Amino acids: CASSVLARGSYNEQFF. The chain joins TRBV9 to TRBJ2-1; D may be TRBD2 (6 bases). Trimming shortened V by 2 bases and J by 0 bases, and 12 bases separated the two germline ends. There are 16 residues in the CDR3. Germline lookup yields CDR1 SGDLS and CDR2 YYNGEE.